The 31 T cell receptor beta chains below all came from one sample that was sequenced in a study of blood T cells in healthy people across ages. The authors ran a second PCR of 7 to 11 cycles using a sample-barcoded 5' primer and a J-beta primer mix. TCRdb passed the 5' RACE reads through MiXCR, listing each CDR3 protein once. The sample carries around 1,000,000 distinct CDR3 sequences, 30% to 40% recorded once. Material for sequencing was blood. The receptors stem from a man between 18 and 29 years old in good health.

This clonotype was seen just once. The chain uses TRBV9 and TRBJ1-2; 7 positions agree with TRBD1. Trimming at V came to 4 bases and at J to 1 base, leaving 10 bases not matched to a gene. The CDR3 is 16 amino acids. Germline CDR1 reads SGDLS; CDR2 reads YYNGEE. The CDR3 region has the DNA TGTGCCAGCAGCTCTCCTGGGACAGAGAATAACTATGGCTACACCTTC. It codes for CASSSPGTENNYGYTF.

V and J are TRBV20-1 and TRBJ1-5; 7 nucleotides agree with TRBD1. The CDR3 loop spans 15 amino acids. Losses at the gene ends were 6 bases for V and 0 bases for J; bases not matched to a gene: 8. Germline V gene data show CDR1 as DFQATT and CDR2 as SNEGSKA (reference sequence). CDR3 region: CSAQTGADSNQPQHF. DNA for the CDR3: TGCAGTGCACAAACAGGGGCGGATAGCAATCAGCCCCAGCATTTT.

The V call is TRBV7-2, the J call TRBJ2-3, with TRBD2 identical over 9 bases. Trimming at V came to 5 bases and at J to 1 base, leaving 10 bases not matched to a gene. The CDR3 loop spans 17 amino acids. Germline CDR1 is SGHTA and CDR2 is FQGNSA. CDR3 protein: CASSSGGPLSGTDTQYF. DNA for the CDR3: TGTGCCAGCAGCAGCGGGGGGCCCTTAAGTGGCACAGATACGCAGTATTTT.

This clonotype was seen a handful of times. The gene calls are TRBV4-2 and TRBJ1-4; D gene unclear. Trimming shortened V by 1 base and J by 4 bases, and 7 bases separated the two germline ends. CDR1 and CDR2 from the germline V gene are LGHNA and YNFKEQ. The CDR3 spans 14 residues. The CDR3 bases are TGTGCCAGCAGCCAAGCCGGGATTAATGAAAAACTGTTTTTT. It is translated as CASSQAGINEKLFF.

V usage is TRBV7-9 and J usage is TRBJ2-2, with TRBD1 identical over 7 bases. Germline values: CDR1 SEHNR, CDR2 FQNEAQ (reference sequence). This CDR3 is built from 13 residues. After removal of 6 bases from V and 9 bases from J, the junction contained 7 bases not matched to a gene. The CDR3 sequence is CASSSGDSRELFF. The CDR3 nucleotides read TGTGCCAGCAGTTCCGGGGACAGCAGGGAGCTGTTTTTT.

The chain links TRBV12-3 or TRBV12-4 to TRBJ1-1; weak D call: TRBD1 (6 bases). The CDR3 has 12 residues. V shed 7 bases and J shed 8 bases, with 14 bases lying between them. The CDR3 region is CASTNGGQEAFF. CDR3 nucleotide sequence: TGTGCCAGCACCAACGGGGGGCAGGAAGCTTTCTTT.

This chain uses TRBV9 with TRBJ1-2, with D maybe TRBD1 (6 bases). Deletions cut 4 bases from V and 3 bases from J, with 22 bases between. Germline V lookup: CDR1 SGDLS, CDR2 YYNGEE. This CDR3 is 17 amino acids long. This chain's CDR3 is CASSPGGAGELDYGYTF. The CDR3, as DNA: TGTGCCAGCAGCCCCGGGGGGGCAGGGGAGCTTGACTATGGCTACACCTTC.

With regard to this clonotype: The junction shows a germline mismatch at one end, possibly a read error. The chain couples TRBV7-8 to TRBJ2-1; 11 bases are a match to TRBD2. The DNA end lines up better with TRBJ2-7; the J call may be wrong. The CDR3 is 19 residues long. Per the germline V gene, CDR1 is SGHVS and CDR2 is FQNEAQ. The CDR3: CAGSSRLAGSLSSYNEQYF. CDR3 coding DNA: TGTGCCGGCAGCTCCCGACTAGCGGGGTCCCTTAGCTCCTACAATGAGCAGTACTTC.

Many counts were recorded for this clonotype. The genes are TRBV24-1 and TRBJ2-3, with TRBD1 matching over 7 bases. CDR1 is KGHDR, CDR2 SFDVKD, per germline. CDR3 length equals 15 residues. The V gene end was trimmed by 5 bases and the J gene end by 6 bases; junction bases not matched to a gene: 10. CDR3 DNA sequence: TGTGCCACCAGTGGCACAGGGGAACTCACTGATACGCAGTATTTT. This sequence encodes CATSGTGELTDTQYF.

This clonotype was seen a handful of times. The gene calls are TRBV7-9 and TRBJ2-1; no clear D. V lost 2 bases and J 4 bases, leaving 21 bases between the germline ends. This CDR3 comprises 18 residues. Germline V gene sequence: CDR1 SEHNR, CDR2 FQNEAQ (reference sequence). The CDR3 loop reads CASSLSRGRSRWYNEQFF. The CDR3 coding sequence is TGTGCCAGCAGCTTAAGTCGCGGTCGTTCCCGCTGGTACAATGAGCAGTTCTTC.

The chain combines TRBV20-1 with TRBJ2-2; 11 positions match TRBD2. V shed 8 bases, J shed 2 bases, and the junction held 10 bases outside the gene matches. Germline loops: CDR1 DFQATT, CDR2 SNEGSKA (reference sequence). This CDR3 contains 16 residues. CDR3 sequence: CSIPVAGGRNTGELFF. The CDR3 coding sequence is TGCAGTATCCCAGTAGCGGGGGGGCGAAACACCGGGGAGCTGTTTTTT.

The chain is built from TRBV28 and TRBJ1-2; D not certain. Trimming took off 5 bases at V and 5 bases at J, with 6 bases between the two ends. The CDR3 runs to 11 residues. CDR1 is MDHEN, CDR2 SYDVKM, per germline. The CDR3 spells CASSIQYGYTF. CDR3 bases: TGTGCCAGCAGTATTCAGTATGGCTACACCTTC.

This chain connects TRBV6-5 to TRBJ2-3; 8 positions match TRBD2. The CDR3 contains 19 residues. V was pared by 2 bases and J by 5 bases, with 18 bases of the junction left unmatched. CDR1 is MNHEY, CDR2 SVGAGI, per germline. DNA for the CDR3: TGTGCCAGCAGTTACCCCTTAGGCCCCACGGGGGGGCGCATAGATACGCAGTATTTT. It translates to CASSYPLGPTGGRIDTQYF.

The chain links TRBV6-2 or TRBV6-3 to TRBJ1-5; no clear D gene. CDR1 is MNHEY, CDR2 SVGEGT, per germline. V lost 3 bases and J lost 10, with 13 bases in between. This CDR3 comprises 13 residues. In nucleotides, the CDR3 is TGTGCCAGCAGTTATGGAGCCGTCAACCCCCAGCATTTT. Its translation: CASSYGAVNPQHF.

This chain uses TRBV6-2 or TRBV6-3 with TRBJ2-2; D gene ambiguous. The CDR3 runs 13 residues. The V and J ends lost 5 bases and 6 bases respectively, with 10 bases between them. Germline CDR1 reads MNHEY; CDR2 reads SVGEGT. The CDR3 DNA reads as TGTGCCAGCAGTACCCGTTCGGCCGGGGAGCTGTTTTTT. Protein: CASSTRSAGELFF.

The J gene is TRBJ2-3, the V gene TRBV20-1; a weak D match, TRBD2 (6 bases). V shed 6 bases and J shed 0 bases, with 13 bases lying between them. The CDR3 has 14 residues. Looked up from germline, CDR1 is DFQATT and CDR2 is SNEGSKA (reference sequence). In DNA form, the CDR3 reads TGCAGTGCCAGTGCGGGGATAAGCACAGATACGCAGTATTTT. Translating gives CSASAGISTDTQYF.

The CDR3 coding sequence is TGCGCCAGCAGTTTCAGGGAGGGCGCTAACTATGGCTACACCTTC. It codes for CASSFREGANYGYTF. The J gene is TRBJ1-2, the V gene TRBV4-3; TRBD1 is a possible D gene (5 bases). Trimming cost V 6 bases and J 0 bases, with 14 bases left between them. The CDR3 runs to 15 residues. From germline, CDR1 is LGHNA and CDR2 YSLEER.

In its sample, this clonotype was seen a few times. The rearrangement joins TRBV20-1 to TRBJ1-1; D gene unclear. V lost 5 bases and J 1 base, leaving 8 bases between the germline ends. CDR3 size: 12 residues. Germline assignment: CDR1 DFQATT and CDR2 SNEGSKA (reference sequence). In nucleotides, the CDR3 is TGCAGTGCTCTCACTTCGAACACTGAAGCTTTCTTT. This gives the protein CSALTSNTEAFF.

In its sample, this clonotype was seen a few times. Here the CDR3 DNA reads TGTGCCAGCAGCTTAGCTGGGGACGGCCAAAACGATGAGCAGTTCTTC. Its translation: CASSLAGDGQNDEQFF. The chain links TRBV7-8 to TRBJ2-1; D tentatively reads TRBD1 or TRBD2 (5 bases each). The germline V and J ends were trimmed by 0 bases and 8 bases, with 17 bases remaining between them. Looked up from germline, CDR1 is SGHVS and CDR2 is FQNEAQ. The CDR3 is 16 amino acids.

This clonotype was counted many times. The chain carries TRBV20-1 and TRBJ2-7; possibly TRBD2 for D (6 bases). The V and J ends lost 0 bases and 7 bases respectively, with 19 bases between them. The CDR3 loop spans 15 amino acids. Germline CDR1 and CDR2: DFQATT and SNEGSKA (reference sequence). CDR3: CSARDYLRGKNEQYF. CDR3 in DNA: TGCAGTGCTAGAGATTATCTGCGGGGTAAAAATGAGCAGTACTTC.

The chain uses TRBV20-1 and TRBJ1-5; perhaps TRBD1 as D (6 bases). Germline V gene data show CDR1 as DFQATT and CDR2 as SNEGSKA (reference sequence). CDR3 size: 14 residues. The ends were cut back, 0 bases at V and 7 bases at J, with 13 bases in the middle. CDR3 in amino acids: CSAREVWDNQPQHF. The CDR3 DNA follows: TGCAGTGCTAGAGAGGTGTGGGACAACCAGCCCCAGCATTTT.

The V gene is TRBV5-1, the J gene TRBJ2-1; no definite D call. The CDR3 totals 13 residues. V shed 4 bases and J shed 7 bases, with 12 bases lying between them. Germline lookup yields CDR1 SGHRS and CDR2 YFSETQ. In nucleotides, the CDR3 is TGCGCCAGCAGCCCCCACTCGGAGAATGAGCAGTTCTTC. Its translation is CASSPHSENEQFF.

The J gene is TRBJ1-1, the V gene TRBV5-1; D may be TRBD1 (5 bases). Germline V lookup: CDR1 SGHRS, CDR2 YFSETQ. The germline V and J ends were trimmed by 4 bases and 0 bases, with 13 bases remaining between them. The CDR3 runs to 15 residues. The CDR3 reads CASSLGQAMNTEAFF. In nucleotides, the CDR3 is TGCGCCAGCAGCCTCGGACAAGCCATGAACACTGAAGCTTTCTTT.

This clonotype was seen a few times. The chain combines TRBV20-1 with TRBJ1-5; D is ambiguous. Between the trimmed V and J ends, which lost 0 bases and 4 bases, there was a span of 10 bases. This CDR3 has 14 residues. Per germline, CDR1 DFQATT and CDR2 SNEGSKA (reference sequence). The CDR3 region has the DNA TGCAGTGCTAGAGATGGGGTAGCAAATCAGCCCCAGCATTTT. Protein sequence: CSARDGVANQPQHF.

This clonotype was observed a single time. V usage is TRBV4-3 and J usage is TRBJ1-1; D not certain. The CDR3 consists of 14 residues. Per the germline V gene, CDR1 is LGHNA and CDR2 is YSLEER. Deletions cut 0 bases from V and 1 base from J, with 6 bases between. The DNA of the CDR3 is TGCGCCAGCAGCCAAGATAGAAAGAACACTGAAGCTTTCTTT. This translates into CASSQDRKNTEAFF.

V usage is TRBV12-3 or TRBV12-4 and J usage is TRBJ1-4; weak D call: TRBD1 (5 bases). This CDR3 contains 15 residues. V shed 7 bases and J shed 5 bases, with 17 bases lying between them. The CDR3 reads CASTQPRDGNEKLFF. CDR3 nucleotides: TGTGCCAGCACCCAACCCAGGGACGGGAATGAAAAACTGTTTTTT.

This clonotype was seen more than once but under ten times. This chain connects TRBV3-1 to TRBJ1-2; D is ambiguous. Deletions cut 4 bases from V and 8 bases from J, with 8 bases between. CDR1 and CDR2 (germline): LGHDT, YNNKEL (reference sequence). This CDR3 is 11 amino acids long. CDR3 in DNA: TGTGCCAGCAGCCGTAGCGGGGGCTACACCTTC. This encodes CASSRSGGYTF.

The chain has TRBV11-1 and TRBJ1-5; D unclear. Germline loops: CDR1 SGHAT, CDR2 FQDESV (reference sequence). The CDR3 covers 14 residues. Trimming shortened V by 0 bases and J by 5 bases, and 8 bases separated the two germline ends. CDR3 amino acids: CASSLAPVDQPQHF. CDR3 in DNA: TGTGCCAGCAGCTTAGCCCCGGTGGATCAGCCCCAGCATTTT.

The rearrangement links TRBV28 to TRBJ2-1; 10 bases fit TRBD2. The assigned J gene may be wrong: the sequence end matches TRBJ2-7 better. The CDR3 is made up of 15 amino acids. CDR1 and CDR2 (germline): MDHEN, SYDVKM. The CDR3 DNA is TGTGCCAGCAGACCTTCTAGCGGGGGCTACAATGAGCAGTACTTC. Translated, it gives CASRPSSGGYNEQYF.

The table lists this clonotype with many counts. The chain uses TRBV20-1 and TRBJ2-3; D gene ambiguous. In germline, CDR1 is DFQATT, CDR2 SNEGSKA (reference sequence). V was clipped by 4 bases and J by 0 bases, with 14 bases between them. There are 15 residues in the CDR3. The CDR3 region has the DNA TGCAGTGCTACTATGGACGCAGGAAGCACAGATACGCAGTATTTT. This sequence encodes CSATMDAGSTDTQYF.

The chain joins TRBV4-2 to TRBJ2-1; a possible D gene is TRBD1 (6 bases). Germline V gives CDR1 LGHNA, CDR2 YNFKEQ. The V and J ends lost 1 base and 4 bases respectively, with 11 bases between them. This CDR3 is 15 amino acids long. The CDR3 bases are TGTGCCAGCAGCCAAGTAGAGACAGGATACAATGAGCAGTTCTTC. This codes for CASSQVETGYNEQFF.